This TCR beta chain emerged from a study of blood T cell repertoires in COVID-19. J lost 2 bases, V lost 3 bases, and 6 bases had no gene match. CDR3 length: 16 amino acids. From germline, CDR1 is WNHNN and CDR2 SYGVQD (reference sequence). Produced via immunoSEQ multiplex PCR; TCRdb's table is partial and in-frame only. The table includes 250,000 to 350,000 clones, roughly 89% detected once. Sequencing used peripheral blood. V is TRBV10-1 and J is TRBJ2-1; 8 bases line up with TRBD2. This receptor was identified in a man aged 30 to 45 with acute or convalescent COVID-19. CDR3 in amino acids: CASSERKAGAYNEQFF. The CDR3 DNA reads TGCGCCAGCAGTGAAAGAAAAGCGGGGGCCTACAATGAGCAGTTCTTC.